Below are 21 T cell receptor beta chains sequenced from a single sample in a study of blood T cell repertoires in COVID-19. The repertoire was sequenced with immunoSEQ multiplex PCR; TCRdb's copy has only in-frame clones and lacks some. The data hold under 300,000 clones, with over 80% observed a single time. Sequenced material: peripheral blood. These receptors came from a middle-aged woman who had recovered from COVID-19.

The chain is built from TRBV27 and TRBJ1-3, with D tentatively TRBD1 (5 bases). Trimming shortened V by 6 bases and J by 0 bases, and 12 bases separated the two germline ends. Per the germline V gene, CDR1 is MNHEY and CDR2 is SMNVEV (reference sequence). This CDR3 contains 15 residues. The CDR3 sequence: CASRRTGSSGNTIYF. In DNA, the CDR3 is TGTGCCAGCAGAAGAACAGGTTCCTCTGGAAACACCATATATTTT.

The V gene is TRBV6-5, the J gene TRBJ1-5; D unclear. In germline, CDR1 is MNHEY, CDR2 SVGAGI. Trimming pared 6 bases from V and 7 bases from J, leaving 13 bases between. The CDR3 is 13 amino acids. The CDR3 nucleotides are TGTGCCAGCAGGCTCAATAACGGGCAGCCCCAGCATTTT. Its protein is CASRLNNGQPQHF.

This chain uses TRBV7-2 with TRBJ1-2; no clear D. Germline CDR1 SGHTA, CDR2 FQGNSA. The CDR3 runs to 15 residues. Trimming took off 1 base at V and 4 bases at J, with 13 bases between the two ends. This CDR3 reads CASSLELAISYGYTF. In nucleotides, the CDR3 is TGTGCCAGCAGCTTAGAGCTCGCCATCTCCTATGGCTACACCTTC.

V is TRBV30 and J is TRBJ1-1; 9 nucleotides line up with TRBD1. The CDR3 contains 17 residues. CDR1 is GTSNPN and CDR2 is SVGIG in the germline V gene (reference sequence). Trimming took 4 bases from V and 5 from J; bases not matched to a gene: 17. The CDR3 loop is CAWTLDRTGAPETEAFF. CDR3 DNA: TGTGCCTGGACCTTAGACCGGACAGGGGCGCCGGAGACTGAAGCTTTCTTT.

The gene calls are TRBV24-1 and TRBJ2-1; 10 bases fit TRBD1. V was pared by 6 bases and J by 4 bases, with 8 bases of the junction left unmatched. CDR1 and CDR2 from the germline V gene are KGHDR and SFDVKD. CDR3 length: 16 residues. CDR3 loop: CATSRRDRGWYNEQFF. The CDR3 DNA sequence: TGTGCCACCAGTCGGCGGGACAGGGGTTGGTACAATGAGCAGTTCTTC.

V gene TRBV11-3 combines with J gene TRBJ1-1; TRBD1 might be the D (6 bases). Between the trimmed V and J ends, which lost 4 bases and 1 base, there was a span of 13 bases. Germline V gene lookup returns CDR1 SGHNT and CDR2 YENEEA. The CDR3 spans 15 residues. The CDR3 DNA reads as TGTGCCAGCAGCTCGTACAGGGTAGAGAACACTGAAGCTTTCTTT. This sequence encodes CASSSYRVENTEAFF.

The V gene is TRBV19, the J gene TRBJ1-1; perhaps TRBD1 as D (5 bases). The CDR3 extends over 13 amino acids. Germline values: CDR1 LNHDA, CDR2 SQIVND (reference sequence). Trimming removed 11 bases at V and 3 bases at J, with 16 bases between. CDR3 in amino acids: CACSVGGDTEAFF. CDR3 coding DNA: TGTGCCTGCTCGGTGGGGGGGGACACTGAAGCTTTCTTT.

This chain connects TRBV18 to TRBJ1-3; no firm D call. This CDR3 contains 16 residues. Looked up from germline, CDR1 is KGHSH and CDR2 is LQKENI. The V end was cut by 2 bases, the J end by 2 bases, with 13 bases between. The CDR3 loop is CASSPYRDSTGNTIYF. CDR3 sequence (DNA): TGTGCCAGCTCACCATACCGGGATTCGACTGGAAACACCATATATTTT.

This clone has only one observation. This chain joins TRBV19 and TRBJ1-4; 9 bases fit TRBD1. J was trimmed by 7 bases and V by 7 bases; bases with no gene match: 7. Germline CDR1 and CDR2: LNHDA and SQIVND (reference sequence). This CDR3 is 14 amino acids long. CDR3 sequence (DNA): TGTGCCAGTAACCCGGTGGGACAGGGTGAAAAACTGTTTTTT. Translating it yields CASNPVGQGEKLFF.

The V gene is TRBV18, the J gene TRBJ1-3; D gene uncertain. The CDR3 contains 13 residues. Trimming pared 1 base from V and 6 bases from J, leaving 7 bases between. The germline gives CDR1 KGHSH, CDR2 LQKENI. CDR3 amino acids: CASSPLAENTIYF. For the CDR3, the DNA is TGTGCCAGCTCACCACTGGCGGAAAACACCATATATTTT.

CDR3: CASSPEGSSYNSPLHF. In nucleotides, the CDR3 is TGTGCCAGCAGCCCGGAGGGGAGCTCCTATAATTCACCCCTCCACTTT. This chain links TRBV5-4 with TRBJ1-6, with a possible D match to TRBD1 (5 bases). This CDR3 region has 16 residues. The germline gives CDR1 SGHNT, CDR2 YYREEE (reference sequence). V lost 4 bases and J lost 0, with 11 bases in between.

V gene TRBV24-1 combines with J gene TRBJ2-5; D is possibly TRBD1 (6 bases). Germline V gene data show CDR1 as KGHDR and CDR2 as SFDVKD. V was trimmed by 6 bases and J by 2 bases, leaving 15 bases between them. The CDR3 runs to 15 residues. Written as DNA, the CDR3 is TGTGCCACCAGTACCCCAGAGGACAGACAAGAGACCCAGTACTTC. Translating it yields CATSTPEDRQETQYF.

The rearrangement uses TRBV5-6 and TRBJ1-2; 8 nucleotides line up with TRBD1. CDR1 SGHDT and CDR2 YYEEEE come from the germline V gene. This CDR3 is built from 18 residues. The trim removed 3 bases at V and 3 bases at J, leaving 16 bases unmatched. Here the CDR3 DNA reads TGTGCCAGCAGCTGGGACTTGGGACAGGCTAACCAATACTATGGCTACACCTTC. It encodes CASSWDLGQANQYYGYTF.

CDR3 DNA: TGTGCCAGCAGTCCCGGGCGAGGAGGCTATGGCTACACCTTC. Protein sequence: CASSPGRGGYGYTF. The rearrangement joins TRBV6-5 to TRBJ1-2; D is uncertain. The CDR3 extends over 14 amino acids. Germline V gene data show CDR1 as MNHEY and CDR2 as SVGAGI. With 5 bases removed from V and 4 bases from J, the gap between germline ends came to 14 bases.

The chain is built from TRBV15 and TRBJ1-2, with D uncertain. Germline CDR1 is LNHNV and CDR2 is YYDKDF (reference sequence). Trimming left V 1 base short and J 2 bases short, with 8 bases between. There are 14 residues in the CDR3. CDR3 DNA: TGTGCCACCAGCAGAGGCGGAGGGAACTATGGCTACACCTTC. Amino acids: CATSRGGGNYGYTF.

V is TRBV5-4 and J is TRBJ1-1, with 7 bases fitting TRBD1. Germline CDR1 reads SGHNT; CDR2 reads YYREEE (reference sequence). The trim removed 9 bases at V and 6 bases at J, leaving 14 bases unmatched. The CDR3 runs 14 residues. The CDR3 sequence: CATGVGGGVAEAFF. The CDR3 DNA reads TGTGCCACCGGGGTTGGAGGGGGCGTTGCTGAAGCTTTCTTT.

The rearrangement links TRBV6-4 to TRBJ2-1; 9 bases match TRBD2. This CDR3 spans 15 amino acids. Unmatched junction bases numbered 0, after V lost 3 bases and J lost 0 bases. The germline CDR1 and CDR2 sequences are MRHNA and SNTAGT. The CDR3 nucleotides are TGTGCCAGCAGTGAGCGGGGGGGCTCCTACAATGAGCAGTTCTTC. Its translation is CASSERGGSYNEQFF.

This clone was counted between two and nine times. V is TRBV12-3 or TRBV12-4 and J is TRBJ1-2; perhaps TRBD1 as D (5 bases). Trimming took off 6 bases at V and 2 bases at J, with 10 bases between the two ends. The CDR3 consists of 13 residues. The CDR3, as DNA: TGTGCCAGCAGCTTAAGACAGAACTATGGCTACACCTTC. Translating it yields CASSLRQNYGYTF.

This CDR3 reads CASSVTLFYGYTF. The DNA of the CDR3 is TGTGCCAGCAGCGTAACCCTATTCTATGGCTACACCTTC. V and J are TRBV9 and TRBJ1-2; no reliable D call. V was cut by 1 base and J by 4 bases, with 8 bases left in between. The CDR3 covers 13 residues. Germline V gene data show CDR1 as SGDLS and CDR2 as YYNGEE. Looking up the rest from reference TRBV9 and TRBJ1-2 gives the full variable domain: DSGVTQTPKHLITATGQRVTLRCSPRSGDLSVYWYQQSLDQGLQFLIQYYNGEERAKGNILERFSAQQFPDLHSELNLSSLELGDSALYFCASSVTLFYGYTFGSGTRLTVV.

The J gene is TRBJ1-4, the V gene TRBV9; 7 nucleotides line up with TRBD1. Trimming cost V 4 bases and J 6 bases; bases outside gene matches: 6. Per the germline V gene, CDR1 is SGDLS and CDR2 is YYNGEE. The CDR3 contains 14 residues. For the CDR3, the DNA is TGTGCCAGCAGCTCAAGGACAGGAGATGAAAAACTGTTTTTT. Translated, it gives CASSSRTGDEKLFF.

The genes are TRBV2 and TRBJ1-4; perhaps TRBD1 as D (5 bases). The CDR3 loop spans 15 amino acids. V was clipped by 2 bases and J by 4 bases, with 11 bases between them. From germline, CDR1 is SNHLY and CDR2 FYNNEI. The CDR3 spells CASSEQGQYNEKLFF. CDR3 DNA sequence: TGTGCCAGCAGTGAACAGGGCCAGTATAATGAAAAACTGTTTTTT.